These 5 T cell receptor beta chains were sequenced from one sample in a study of T cell changes during pregnancy in multiple sclerosis. Profiling relied on immunoSEQ multiplex PCR, and the TCRdb table lists in-frame clones only, not all of them. The sample yields some 19,000 clones, approximately 89% seen once. Sequenced here: CD8+ T cells from peripheral blood mononuclear cells, sampled after pregnancy. The receptors derive from a female donor in good health, enrolled as a control in a pregnancy study.

This clone was seen more than once but under ten times. This chain uses TRBV6-4 with TRBJ1-4; D not resolved. Germline CDR1 is MRHNA and CDR2 is SNTAGT. The CDR3 extends over 13 amino acids. Trimming pared 3 bases from V and 4 bases from J, leaving 6 bases between. The CDR3: CASSEQNNEKLFF. In nucleotides, the CDR3 is TGTGCCAGCAGTGAACAGAATAATGAAAAACTGTTTTTT.

V and J are TRBV19 and TRBJ1-5, with D hard to call. The germline gives CDR1 LNHDA, CDR2 SQIVND (reference sequence). The CDR3 has 15 amino acids. The germline V and J ends were trimmed by 1 base and 6 bases, with 13 bases remaining between them. The CDR3: CASSIGLGESQPQHF. As DNA, the CDR3 is TGTGCCAGTAGTATAGGTCTCGGGGAAAGTCAGCCCCAGCATTTT.

The rearrangement links TRBV7-3 to TRBJ2-7; 11 bases are a match to TRBD2. V trimming: 5 bases; J trimming: 1 base; junction bases outside the gene matches: 7. The germline gives CDR1 SGHTA, CDR2 FQGTGA. There are 16 residues in the CDR3. The CDR3 DNA reads as TGTGCCAGCAGCCTAATGGGGACTAGCGGTTCCTACGAGCAGTACTTC. This codes for CASSLMGTSGSYEQYF. The whole variable domain, remainder taken from reference TRBV7-3 and TRBJ2-7, is GAGVSQTPSNKVTEKGKYVELRCDPISGHTALYWYRQSLGQGPEFLIYFQGTGAADDSGLPNDRFFAVRPEGSVSTLKIQRTERGDSAVYLCASSLMGTSGSYEQYFGPGTRLTVT.

Comment on this clone: The junction departs from germline at one end; a sequencing error may be responsible. V is TRBV6-4 and J is TRBJ1-2; 12 nucleotides line up with TRBD1. Germline CDR1 MRHNA, CDR2 SNTAGT. The CDR3 consists of 14 residues. The CDR3 loop is CVSSDGTGGSGYTF. The CDR3 bases are TGTGTCAGCAGTGACGGGACAGGGGGCTCTGGCTACACCTTC.

The sample holds a few counts of this clone. The V and J genes are TRBV30 and TRBJ1-1; D is unresolved. Between the trimmed V and J ends, which lost 0 bases and 2 bases, there was a span of 10 bases. The CDR3 length is 14 residues. The V gene's germline CDR1 is GTSNPN and CDR2 SVGIG (reference sequence). In nucleotides, the CDR3 is TGTGCCTGGAGTGTATCGGGAACCAACACTGAAGCTTTCTTT. This gives the protein CAWSVSGTNTEAFF.